These 6 T cell receptor beta chains were sequenced from one sample in a study of technical replicates of blood from several donors. The data were produced by immunoSEQ multiplex PCR, yet TCRdb's version contains in-frame clones alone and is incomplete. The sample yields around 10,000 clones, about 95% seen once. Sequencing input: PBMCs. Every receptor here comes from a human donor in good health.

The chain employs TRBV5-6 and TRBJ1-4, with TRBD1 as a possible D gene (5 bases). This CDR3 has 11 residues. V lost 4 bases and J 8 bases, leaving 6 bases between the germline ends. Germline V gene data show CDR1 as SGHDT and CDR2 as YYEEEE. This CDR3 reads CASSAGEKLFF. In DNA, the CDR3 is TGTGCCAGCAGCGCAGGGGAAAAACTGTTTTTT.

The V and J genes are TRBV6-6 and TRBJ2-7; D is perhaps TRBD1 (5 bases). With 8 bases removed from V and 1 base from J, the gap between germline ends came to 6 bases. CDR1 is MNHNY and CDR2 is SVGAGI in the germline V gene (reference sequence). The CDR3 has 11 amino acids. CDR3: CASGASYEQYF. DNA of the CDR3: TGTGCCAGCGGGGCGTCCTACGAGCAGTACTTC.

This clone was found a few times. This chain uses TRBV7-2 with TRBJ1-4, with TRBD1 matching over 11 bases. This CDR3 comprises 17 residues. Germline V gene sequence: CDR1 SGHTA, CDR2 FQGNSA. J lost 6 bases, V lost 4 bases, and 10 bases had no gene match. In nucleotides, the CDR3 is TGTGCCAGCAGCTCAGTCGGGACAGGGGGATTGGATGAAAAACTGTTTTTT. It codes for CASSSVGTGGLDEKLFF.

V gene TRBV20-1 combines with J gene TRBJ2-7; D gene unclear. CDR3 length: 11 amino acids. V lost 6 bases and J 1 base, leaving 7 bases between the germline ends. Per the germline V gene, CDR1 is DFQATT and CDR2 is SNEGSKA (reference sequence). The CDR3 coding sequence is TGCAGTGCGCAGGCGTCCTACGAGCAGTACTTC. It encodes CSAQASYEQYF.

This clone was seen a single time. The rearrangement joins TRBV6-1 to TRBJ1-1; 8 bases map to TRBD1. The junction had 5 bases not matched to a gene; V was cut back by 4 bases and J by 1 base. The CDR3 is made up of 15 amino acids. Germline CDR1 and CDR2: MNHNS and SASEGT. The CDR3, as DNA: TGTGCCAGCAGTGCCCAGGGACAGGAGAACACTGAAGCTTTCTTT. Translated, it gives CASSAQGQENTEAFF.

This clone was counted once. V is TRBV21-1 and J is TRBJ2-7; TRBD2, as called in the table, went unchecked against the DNA. TRBV21-1 is shown as a pseudogene. This CDR3 has 16 residues. CDR3 in DNA: TGTGCCAGCAGCAAGGACATCGAAACGCTAGCGGGGGAGCAGTACTTC. This sequence encodes CASSKDIETLAGEQYF.